This T cell receptor (beta chain) appears in the sequencing data of a study of blood T cells in healthy people across ages. Whole-study results and caveats: Total diversity from one million sequenced T cells was likely underestimated.

This CDR3 region has 11 residues. The germline V gene has CDR1 DFQATT and CDR2 SNEGSKA (reference sequence). V lost 3 bases and J 1 base, leaving 3 bases between the germline ends. A sample-barcoded 5' primer and a J-beta primer mix were used in a second PCR of roughly 7 to 12 cycles. MiXCR, applied by TCRdb to the 5' RACE reads, yields one record per CDR3 protein. The table includes roughly 700,000 distinct CDR3 sequences, 32% detected once. Every sample had a minimum of 6.5 million PBMCs isolated. This clonotype was observed at least ten times. As yet, its antigen is unknown. Sequencing was done on a sample of blood. The V gene is TRBV20-1, the J gene TRBJ1-1; no firm D call. This TCR came from a woman of 80 years or more in good health. Written as DNA, the CDR3 is TGCAGTGCTAGGAAGAACACTGAAGCTTTCTTT. Translation gives CSARKNTEAFF.